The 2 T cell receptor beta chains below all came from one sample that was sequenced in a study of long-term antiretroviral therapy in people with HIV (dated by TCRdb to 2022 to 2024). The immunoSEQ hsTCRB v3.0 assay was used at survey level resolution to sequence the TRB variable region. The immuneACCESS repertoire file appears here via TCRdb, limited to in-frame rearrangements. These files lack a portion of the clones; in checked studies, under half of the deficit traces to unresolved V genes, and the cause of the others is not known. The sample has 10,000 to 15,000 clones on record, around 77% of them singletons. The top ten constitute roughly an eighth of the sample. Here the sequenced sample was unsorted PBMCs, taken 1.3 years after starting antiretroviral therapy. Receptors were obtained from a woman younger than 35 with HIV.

CDR3 region: CASSQDGLSTDTQYF. The CDR3 region has the DNA TGCGCCAGCAGCCAAGATGGCCTTAGCACAGATACGCAGTATTTT. V gene TRBV4-1 combines with J gene TRBJ2-3; the D is unclear. The germline V gene has CDR1 MGHRA and CDR2 YSYEKL. V was clipped by 0 bases and J by 0 bases, with 7 bases between them. The length of the CDR3 is 15 residues.

CDR3 DNA sequence: TGTGCCAGCAGCTCGGGTACTACAGGGCATAGCAATCAGCCCCAGCATTTT. This codes for CASSSGTTGHSNQPQHF. The chain combines TRBV7-8 with TRBJ1-5; TRBD1 might be the D (6 bases). Trimming pared 4 bases from V and 0 bases from J, leaving 16 bases between. The CDR3 has 17 amino acids. Germline V gives CDR1 SGHVS, CDR2 FQNEAQ.